This TCR beta chain was documented in a study of blood T cell repertoires in COVID-19 (dated by TCRdb to about 2020). A note on the overall study: The collaborator samples originated in the United States, Italy and Spain and spanned the acute and convalescent phases of COVID-19. A de-identified subject ID, COVID-19 status, age in years and sex were almost always included in the sample metadata. Subjects who had been exposed to COVID-19, were actively infected with it, or had recovered from it provided the deeply sampled blood TCRbeta repertoires that made up the dataset. The material from the prospective study consisted of cDNA or gDNA derived from T cells, B-cell-depleted T cells, or PBMCs. A freely available public database, intended as a resource for researchers studying the immune response to SARS-CoV-2, is where the repertoires were released. Samples were obtained from the ongoing ImmuneRACE study (first 160 participants) and from 1,000 to 1,500 subjects provided by 6 global collaborators. Where available, HLA class I and class II types were taken from metadata supplied by the sample provider and were not determined by assay-based typing.

The paper's findings and limits, for the study overall: The amount of clinical and demographic metadata varied by source and participant and was provided uncurated.

About this clone itself: The antigen this receptor binds is unknown. Qualities for individual bases were not recorded, and no much larger clone is one base off.

At one collaborating source in Seattle, patients were enrolled during active infection and were followed longitudinally through the course of disease. The collaborating institutions used their own protocols to collect whole blood in K2EDTA tubes. For TCRbeta analysis, collaborators shipped samples in one of three forms: frozen whole blood, isolated PBMCs, or DNA extracted from either of those sample types. TCRbeta CDR3 regions were amplified from genomic DNA using the immunoSEQ Assay, a bias-controlled multiplex PCR. As for the authors' bioinformatics: Within the assay, amplification of reference gene primers was used to estimate how many nucleated cells each sample contained. To quantify the absolute abundance of each unique TCRbeta CDR3 rearrangement, sequence reads were collapsed and filtered. For each sample, productive Simpson clonality was calculated as the square root of Simpson's diversity index across productive rearrangements. TCRdb carries this immuneACCESS record with in-frame sequences only. Its versions omit some clonotypes, under half of them owing to an unresolved V gene in the studies checked, with the rest unexplained. V, J and clone size derive from that table, while D and trimming were established from the DNA sequence. In all, the sample holds about 68,000 clones, and 80% to 95% of those were seen once. Clones ranked in the top ten supply around 2.6% of the sample.

The TCR sequence derives from a man aged 50 to 60 with COVID-19, enrolled during active disease. Specimen: peripheral blood.

CDR3 region: CSLLESGYYNEQFF. The sequenced DNA: TGCAGCCTATTAGAAAGCGGGTATTACAATGAGCAGTTCTTC. Rearrangement joined TRBV29-1 to TRBJ2-1; TRBD2 is possibly the D segment (6 matching bases). From the germline V gene, CDR1 is SQVTM and CDR2 is ANQGSEA. The trim is 8 bases for V and 4 bases for J, with a gap of 18 bases between the germline ends. Taken from cysteine to phenylalanine, the CDR3 has 14 residues. The only DNA kept is the CDR3, 42 bases in frame from the first base.